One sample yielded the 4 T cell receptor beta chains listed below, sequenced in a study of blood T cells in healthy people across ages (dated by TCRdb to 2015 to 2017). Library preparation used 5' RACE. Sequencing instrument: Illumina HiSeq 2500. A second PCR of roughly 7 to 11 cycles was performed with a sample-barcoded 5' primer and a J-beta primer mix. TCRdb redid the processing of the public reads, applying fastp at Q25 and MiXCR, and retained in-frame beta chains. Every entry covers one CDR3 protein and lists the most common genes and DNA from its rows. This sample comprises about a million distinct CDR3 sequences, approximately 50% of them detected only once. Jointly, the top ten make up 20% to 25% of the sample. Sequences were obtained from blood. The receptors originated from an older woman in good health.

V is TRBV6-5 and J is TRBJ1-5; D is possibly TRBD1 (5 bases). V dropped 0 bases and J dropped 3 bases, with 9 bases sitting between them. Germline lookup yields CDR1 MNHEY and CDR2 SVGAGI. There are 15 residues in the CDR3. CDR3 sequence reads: CASSYSGQLNQPQHF. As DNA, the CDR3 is TGTGCCAGCAGTTACTCGGGGCAACTCAATCAGCCCCAGCATTTT.

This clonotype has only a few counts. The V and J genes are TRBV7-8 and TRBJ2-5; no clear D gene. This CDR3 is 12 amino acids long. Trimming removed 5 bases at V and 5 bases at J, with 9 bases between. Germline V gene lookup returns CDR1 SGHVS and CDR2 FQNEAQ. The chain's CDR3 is CASSPARETQYF. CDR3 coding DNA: TGTGCCAGCAGCCCCGCCCGGGAGACCCAGTACTTC.

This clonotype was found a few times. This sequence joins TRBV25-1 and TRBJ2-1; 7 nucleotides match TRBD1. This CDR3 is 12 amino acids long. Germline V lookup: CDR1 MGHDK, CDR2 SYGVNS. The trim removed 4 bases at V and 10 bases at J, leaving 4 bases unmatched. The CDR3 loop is CASSADRVEQFF. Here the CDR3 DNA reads TGTGCCAGCAGTGCTGACAGGGTCGAGCAGTTCTTC.

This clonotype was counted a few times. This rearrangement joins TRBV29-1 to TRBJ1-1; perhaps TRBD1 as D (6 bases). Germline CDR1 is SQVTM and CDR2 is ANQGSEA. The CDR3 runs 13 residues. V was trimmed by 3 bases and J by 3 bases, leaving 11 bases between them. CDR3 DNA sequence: TGCAGCGTTGACCCAGGGGACGACACTGAAGCTTTCTTT. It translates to CSVDPGDDTEAFF. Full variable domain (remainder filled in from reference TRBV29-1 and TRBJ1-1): SAVISQKPSRDICQRGTSLTIQCQVDSQVTMMFWYRQQPGQSLTLIATANQGSEATYESGFVIDKFPISRPNLTFSTLTVSNMSPEDSSIYLCSVDPGDDTEAFFGQGTRLTVV.